Presented here are 20 T cell receptor beta chains from one specimen sequenced in a study of shared clonotypes between healthy human individuals. Here immunoSEQ multiplex PCR was the method, and the copy in TCRdb shows in-frame clones only, minus some. The table lists roughly 2.2 million clones, approximately 93% of them singletons. The sequenced material came from naive CD4+ T cells from PBMCs. Indicated subset: CD45RA+ positively selected. All receptors come from a man aged 18 to 30 in good health. Some clones in this sample may be carry-over from other donors' samples.

The V gene is TRBV28, the J gene TRBJ1-2; 10 bases line up with TRBD1. This CDR3 has 13 amino acids. The germline V gene encodes CDR1 MDHEN and CDR2 SYDVKM. V gave up 8 bases and J gave up 8 bases; unmatched junction bases: 8. The CDR3 bases are TGTGCCAGCCAGGGACAGGGGCCATGGGGCTACACCTTC. Protein sequence: CASQGQGPWGYTF.

V gene TRBV28 combines with J gene TRBJ2-7; D is unresolved. Trimming removed 6 bases from V and 4 bases from J, with 7 bases in between. The CDR3 contains 11 residues. CDR1 MDHEN and CDR2 SYDVKM come from the germline V gene. CDR3 sequence: CASSQMYEQYF. The CDR3 nucleotides read TGTGCCAGCAGCCAGATGTACGAGCAGTACTTC.

The chain combines TRBV19 with TRBJ1-1; D is possibly TRBD1 (5 bases). V lost 9 bases and J lost 2, with 10 bases in between. Germline CDR1 reads LNHDA; CDR2 reads SQIVND (reference sequence). The CDR3 extends over 12 amino acids. CDR3 sequence reads: CASRDGNTEAFF. The CDR3 DNA is TGTGCCAGCCGGGACGGAAACACTGAAGCTTTCTTT.

This chain connects TRBV5-8 to TRBJ2-6; D uncertain. This CDR3 is built from 14 residues. V was clipped by 5 bases and J by 0 bases, with 6 bases between them. CDR1 and CDR2 from the germline V gene are SGHTS and YDEGEE. The CDR3 DNA is TGTGCCAGCAGTAGGGTCTCTGGGGCCAACGTCCTGACTTTC. Its translation: CASSRVSGANVLTF. Full variable domain (missing parts from reference TRBV5-8 and TRBJ2-6): EAGVTQSPTHLIKTRGQQATLRCSPISGHTSVYWYQQALGLGLQFLLWYDEGEERNRGNFPPRFSGRQFPNYSSELNVNALELEDSALYLCASSRVSGANVLTFGAGSRLTVL.

The chain combines TRBV7-2 with TRBJ2-1; D is uncertain. Deletions cut 0 bases from V and 0 bases from J, with 6 bases between. CDR3 length equals 15 residues. Germline loops: CDR1 SGHTA, CDR2 FQGNSA. The CDR3 DNA sequence: TGTGCCAGCAGCTTAGCTGGCAACTCCTACAATGAGCAGTTCTTC. This codes for CASSLAGNSYNEQFF.

The rearrangement uses TRBV27 and TRBJ2-6; the D is unclear. This CDR3 region has 16 residues. Between the trimmed V and J ends, which lost 1 base and 0 bases, there was a span of 7 bases. Germline-derived CDR1 and CDR2 are MNHEY and SMNVEV (reference sequence). The CDR3 protein is CASSLYQTSGANVLTF. The CDR3 DNA sequence: TGTGCCAGCAGTTTATATCAGACCTCTGGGGCCAACGTCCTGACTTTC.

The rearrangement uses TRBV28 and TRBJ1-2, with D uncertain. Germline V gives CDR1 MDHEN, CDR2 SYDVKM. V lost 2 bases and J 5 bases, leaving 15 bases between the germline ends. CDR3 length equals 15 residues. The CDR3 DNA follows: TGTGCCAGCAGTTTAAGGTCAGCCCTCCTTTATGGCTACACCTTC. It specifies CASSLRSALLYGYTF.

V gene TRBV7-2 combines with J gene TRBJ1-2; possible D gene TRBD1, 5 bases. Trimming removed 7 bases from V and 8 bases from J, with 11 bases in between. The CDR3 has 11 amino acids. Per germline, CDR1 SGHTA and CDR2 FQGNSA. The CDR3 DNA sequence: TGTGCCAGCACGCGGGGCCCAGGCTACACCTTC. Translation gives CASTRGPGYTF.

V gene TRBV5-1 combines with J gene TRBJ2-7; D call uncertain. Germline assignment: CDR1 SGHRS and CDR2 YFSETQ. V was trimmed by 4 bases and J by 0 bases, leaving 14 bases between them. The CDR3 consists of 15 residues. For the CDR3, the DNA is TGCGCCAGCAGCCCAGAACCGACCCTCTCCTACGAGCAGTACTTC. Translation gives CASSPEPTLSYEQYF.

This sequence joins TRBV9 and TRBJ1-1; no reliable D call. The germline CDR1 and CDR2 sequences are SGDLS and YYNGEE. The V end lost 0 bases, the J end lost 6 bases, and 21 bases lay between the germline ends. CDR3 size: 17 residues. The CDR3 region has the DNA TGTGCCAGCAGCGTAGGAGCTACACCCCTTCACATGCCTGAAGCTTTCTTT. Its translation: CASSVGATPLHMPEAFF.

The chain couples TRBV11-3 to TRBJ2-2, with D unresolved. V was trimmed by 5 bases and J by 8 bases, leaving 12 bases between them. The CDR3 extends over 13 amino acids. The germline V gene has CDR1 SGHNT and CDR2 YENEEA. CDR3 DNA: TGTGCCAGCAGCGCCACGGCGACTGGGGAGCTGTTTTTT. Amino acids: CASSATATGELFF. Supplemented by reference TRBV11-3 and TRBJ2-2, the full variable domain reads EAGVVQSPRYKIIEKKQPVAFWCNPISGHNTLYWYLQNLGQGPELLIRYENEEAVDDSQLPKDRFSAERLKGVDSTLKIQPAELGDSAVYLCASSATATGELFFGEGSRLTVL.

This sequence joins TRBV4-3 and TRBJ2-1; D not resolved. The CDR3 loop spans 13 amino acids. Trimming stripped 0 bases from V and 5 bases from J, with 5 bases between. The V gene's germline CDR1 is LGHNA and CDR2 YSLEER. Written as DNA, the CDR3 is TGCGCCAGCAGCCAAGATCGGCACAATGAGCAGTTCTTC. Translating it yields CASSQDRHNEQFF.

Written as DNA, the CDR3 is TGTGCCAGCAGCTGGGGCTACGAGCAGTACTTC. Protein product: CASSWGYEQYF. The gene calls are TRBV11-2 and TRBJ2-7; unclear D gene. V was cut by 4 bases and J by 3 bases, with 4 bases left in between. The germline CDR1 and CDR2 sequences are SGHAT and FQNNGV. The CDR3 has 11 amino acids.

The chain is built from TRBV4-3 and TRBJ2-7, with 9 bases matching TRBD2. CDR1 is LGHNA, CDR2 YSLEER, per germline. The CDR3 has 17 residues. The V and J ends lost 4 bases and 6 bases, in that order; junction bases with no gene match: 16. The CDR3 DNA is TGCGCCAGCAGCCCAGGGGCTAGCGGGACCCGGGGTCCCGAGCAGTACTTC. It encodes CASSPGASGTRGPEQYF.

The chain combines TRBV5-1 with TRBJ1-2; 9 nucleotides align to TRBD1. Germline CDR1 SGHRS, CDR2 YFSETQ. This CDR3 has 15 residues. V dropped 4 bases and J dropped 5; count of bases not matched to a gene: 9. CDR3 in DNA: TGCGCCAGCAGCCAGGGACAGGGAGGAGGGTATGGCTACACCTTC. It codes for CASSQGQGGGYGYTF.

The count of this clone is one. V usage is TRBV11-2 and J usage is TRBJ2-7, with 10 bases aligning to TRBD2. Germline assignment: CDR1 SGHAT and CDR2 FQNNGV. V shed 5 bases, J shed 6 bases, and the junction held 13 bases outside the gene matches. This CDR3 is built from 16 residues. Here the CDR3 reads CASSRLAGDLSAEQYF. The CDR3 region has the DNA TGTGCCAGCAGCCGGCTAGCGGGAGATCTAAGTGCCGAGCAGTACTTC.

Of note for this clone: Additional DNA sequences in this sample encode the identical CDR3. The V and J genes are TRBV18 and TRBJ2-7, with 7 nucleotides matching TRBD2. The CDR3 extends over 14 amino acids. CDR1 KGHSH and CDR2 LQKENI come from the germline V gene. V was pared by 3 bases and J by 3 bases, with 5 bases of the junction left unmatched. The CDR3 DNA sequence: TGTGCCAGCTCACCGGCGGGGGTAGGCTACGAGCAGTACTTC. Its translation: CASSPAGVGYEQYF.

This clone has just one count. V is TRBV6-4 and J is TRBJ2-3, with no clear D. Germline V gene data show CDR1 as MRHNA and CDR2 as SNTAGT. This CDR3 has 19 residues. V gave up 3 bases and J gave up 1 base, with 23 bases separating them. The CDR3 bases are TGTGCCAGCAGTGATAAGGCTAGACCATCGAGAAGGGGCACAGATACGCAGTATTTT. It is translated as CASSDKARPSRRGTDTQYF.

The V gene is TRBV6-1, the J gene TRBJ2-1, with TRBD1 matching over 9 bases. V dropped 4 bases and J dropped 10; count of bases not matched to a gene: 11. The CDR3 runs 15 residues. Germline CDR1 and CDR2: MNHNS and SASEGT. The CDR3 loop is CASSGGLQGAREQFF. As DNA, the CDR3 is TGTGCCAGCAGTGGTGGGTTACAGGGGGCAAGGGAGCAGTTCTTC.

The J gene is TRBJ1-4, the V gene TRBV2; 9 positions match TRBD1. The CDR3 is 17 residues long. V lost 5 bases, J lost 0 bases, and 7 bases stayed unmatched. CDR1 SNHLY and CDR2 FYNNEI come from the germline V gene. In DNA, the CDR3 is TGTGCCAGCAGTTTACAGGGGGCGATGGCAACTAATGAAAAACTGTTTTTT. Translation gives CASSLQGAMATNEKLFF. Full variable domain (remainder filled in from reference TRBV2 and TRBJ1-4): EPEVTQTPSHQVTQMGQEVILRCVPISNHLYFYWYRQILGQKVEFLVSFYNNEISEKSEIFDDQFSVERPDGSNFTLKIRSTKLEDSAMYFCASSLQGAMATNEKLFFGSGTQLSVL.